Listed below are T cell receptor beta chains from one sample, sequenced in a study of T cells in Graves' hyperthyroidism and ophthalmopathy. TCRdb re-analysed the multiplex PCR reads in MiXCR, keeping a single row per CDR3 protein. The table includes about 380,000 distinct CDR3 sequences, 13% to 15% detected once. Sequenced material: blood. The source of these receptors is a woman in her 30s with Graves' ophthalmopathy. Each CDR3 is given with its conserved first and last residue. The order of the fields is V gene, J gene, D gene, clone size, CDR3 protein, CDR3 DNA. A D gene is named only where the DNA matches it firmly. The size field is filled for only some rows; it gives once, few, many or a size class.

TRBV7-9	TRBJ1-4	-	many	CASSQSPRATNEKLFF	TGTGCCAGCAGCCAATCCCCCCGGGCAACTAATGAAAAACTGTTTTTT
TRBV20-1	TRBJ2-2	TRBD1	many	CSARVPTGTGNTGELFF	TGCAGTGCTAGAGTGCCTACCGGGACAGGGAACACCGGGGAGCTGTTTTTT
TRBV28	TRBJ2-2	TRBD2	-	CASSPNRGLAGGLTGELFF	TGTGCCAGCAGTCCAAACCGAGGACTAGCGGGGGGGCTGACCGGGGAGCTGTTTTTT
TRBV2	TRBJ2-6	-	many	CASSQISGANVLTF	TGTGCCAGCAGCCAGATCTCTGGGGCCAACGTCCTGACTTTC
TRBV5-5	TRBJ1-4	TRBD1	-	CASSWGTALWEKLFF	TGTGCCAGCAGCTGGGGGACAGCACTCTGGGAAAAACTGTTTTTT
TRBV7-8	TRBJ1-4	-	many	CASSSRQENEKLFF	TGTGCCAGCAGCTCCCGACAGGAGAATGAAAAACTGTTTTTT
TRBV6-2/TRBV6-3	TRBJ2-4	-	many	CASSLFGGQLANIQYF	TGTGCCAGCAGCCTTTTCGGGGGACAGCTCGCAAACATTCAGTACTTC
TRBV20-1	TRBJ2-7	-	many	CSAREFRDTDYEQYF	TGCAGTGCTAGGGAGTTCCGGGACACAGACTACGAGCAGTACTTC
TRBV28	TRBJ2-7	TRBD2	many	CASSSPGLGLLQYF	TGTGCCAGCAGTTCTCCGGGACTAGGGCTTTTACAGTACTTC
TRBV7-6	TRBJ2-1	-	few	CASSLRARHLSYNEQFF	TGTGCCAGCAGCTTAAGGGCCAGACATCTCTCCTACAATGAGCAGTTCTTC
TRBV2	TRBJ1-2	-	-	CASTNQTSMYLCAGATGEIDGYTF	-
TRBV6-2/TRBV6-3	TRBJ2-2	TRBD2	many	CASRTPGLAVNTGELFF	TGTGCCAGCAGAACCCCGGGACTAGCGGTAAACACCGGGGAGCTGTTTTTT
TRBV7-2	TRBJ1-5	-	many	CASSPSGGNQPQHF	TGTGCCAGCAGCCCGAGTGGCGGCAATCAGCCCCAGCATTTT
TRBV11-1	TRBJ2-3	-	many	CASSRLLEFTDTQYF	TGTGCCAGCAGTCGTCTACTAGAGTTCACAGATACGCAGTATTTT
TRBV12-3/TRBV12-4	TRBJ2-5	TRBD2	-	CASRAGVLQKETQYF	TGTGCCAGCCGGGCGGGAGTATTACAAAAAGAGACCCAGTACTTC
TRBV5-8	TRBJ2-3	TRBD1	few	CASSLGQGSSTDTQYF	TGTGCCAGCAGCTTAGGACAGGGCTCTAGCACAGATACGCAGTATTTT
TRBV9	TRBJ2-4	TRBD1	many	CASSPDGTGGIQYF	TGTGCCAGCAGCCCCGACGGGACAGGGGGCATTCAGTACTTC
TRBV7-9	TRBJ1-3	TRBD1	-	CASSLGGTGRSGNTIYF	TGTGCCAGCAGCTTAGGCGGGACAGGGAGGTCTGGAAACACCATATATTTT
TRBV9	TRBJ2-7	-	many	CASSAGGASYEQYF	TGTGCCAGCAGCGCGGGCGGCGCTTCCTACGAGCAGTACTTC
TRBV19	TRBJ1-2	TRBD1	few	CASSSNRGASGGYTF	TGTGCCAGTAGTAGCAACAGGGGCGCGTCGGGCGGCTACACCTTC
TRBV10-3	TRBJ1-5	TRBD1	-	CDISETGGNQPQHF	TGTGACATCAGTGAGACAGGGGGGAATCAGCCCCAGCATTTT
TRBV15	TRBJ1-4	-	few	CATSREQTTNEKLFF	TGTGCCACCAGCAGAGAACAGACAACTAATGAAAAACTGTTTTTT
TRBV28	TRBJ1-4	-	many	CASTTATEKLFF	TGTGCCAGCACTACTGCCACGGAAAAACTGTTTTTT
TRBV2	TRBJ2-5	-	few	CASSDRGAQETQYF	TGTGCCAGCAGTGATAGGGGGGCCCAAGAGACCCAGTACTTC
TRBV18	TRBJ1-3	-	many	CASSAEINSGNTIYF	TGTGCCAGCTCAGCCGAAATTAACTCTGGAAACACCATATATTTT
TRBV7-2	TRBJ2-3	-	-	CASSLIGGASDTQYF	TGTGCCAGCAGCTTAATAGGGGGGGCCTCAGATACGCAGTATTTT
TRBV12-3/TRBV12-4	TRBJ2-5	-	many	CASSLPTVRETQYF	TGTGCCAGCAGTTTGCCCACTGTACGGGAGACCCAGTACTTC
TRBV2	TRBJ2-5	TRBD2	many	CASSDFSGAKTQYF	TGTGCCAGCAGTGATTTTAGCGGGGCGAAGACCCAGTACTTC
TRBV3-1	TRBJ1-2	-	many	CASSQDGAGYTF	TGTGCCAGCAGCCAAGACGGGGCTGGCTACACCTTC